This T cell receptor (beta chain) comes out of a study of T cells in Graves' hyperthyroidism and ophthalmopathy. General study results and limits: Peripheral blood also featured most of the thyroid clonotypes expanded above 0.001.

RNA transcripts yielded amplified TCR beta CDR3 regions. When the TCR CDR3 underwent first-round RT-PCR, the HTBI primer set was used. One entry per CDR3 protein results from TCRdb running MiXCR on the multiplex PCR reads. The data contain about 270,000 distinct CDR3 sequences, about 20% of them singletons. Not enrolled were patients with uncontrolled infection, other autoimmune disease, pregnancy or lactation. Together with thyroid ultrasound, orbital computed tomography, serum thyroxine and TRAb, clinical symptoms were used for diagnoses. PBMCs were obtained from over 8.5 ml fresh peripheral blood. The CDR3 contains 13 residues. V was trimmed by 7 bases and J by 4 bases, leaving 13 bases between them. Germline V gene sequence: CDR1 SGHDN, CDR2 FVKESK. As regards this clonotype: Its antigen is not identified.

The receptor's source is a man aged 25-45 years with Graves' ophthalmopathy. Sequenced material: blood. J is TRBJ2-5 and V is TRBV14; D may be TRBD2 (5 bases). The CDR3 loop reads CASTYGGGETQYF. The CDR3, as DNA: TGTGCCAGCACCTACGGAGGAGGAGAGACCCAGTACTTC.